Below, 23 T cell receptor beta chains from the same sample are listed, as sequenced in a study of T cells in Graves' hyperthyroidism and ophthalmopathy. RNA transcripts served as the template for amplifying TCR beta CDR3 regions. First-round RT-PCR targeting the TCR CDR3 was performed with the HTBI primer set. TCRdb reprocessed the multiplex PCR reads with MiXCR, giving one entry per CDR3 protein. The sample holds roughly 400,000 distinct CDR3 sequences, 11% to 15% seen once. Material for sequencing was blood. The source is a man between 45 and 60 years old with Graves' ophthalmopathy.

On this clonotype: This sequence may be a read error, since a much larger clone differs from it by one base. V and J are TRBV6-1 and TRBJ2-2; 11 nucleotides agree with TRBD2. There are 19 residues in the CDR3. Germline lookup yields CDR1 MNHNS and CDR2 SASEGT. The CDR3 loop reads CASRPLGVAGGKGTRELFF. In DNA, the CDR3 is TGTGCCAGCAGGCCTCTCGGGGTAGCGGGAGGGAAAGGCACCAGGGAGCTGTTTTTT.

This clonotype was observed at least ten times. The chain joins TRBV30 to TRBJ2-1; tentatively, D is TRBD1 or TRBD2 (5 bases each). Trimming removed 3 bases at V and 9 bases at J, with 24 bases between. CDR1 and CDR2 (germline): GTSNPN, SVGIG (reference sequence). The CDR3 spans 16 residues. CDR3 sequence (DNA): TGTGCCTGGAGGCTCCGGGGACCTAGGACTTATTCTGAGCAGTTCTTC. This sequence encodes CAWRLRGPRTYSEQFF.

The sample holds a few counts of this clonotype. DNA of the CDR3: TGTGCCAGTAGTGAGTCACCTAGCGGGATCATTCCCTACAATGAGCAGTTCTTC. Its translation: CASSESPSGIIPYNEQFF. The chain combines TRBV19 with TRBJ2-1, with 9 bases matching TRBD2. V shed 5 bases and J 2 bases; nucleotides not matched to a gene: 13. The CDR3 consists of 18 residues. Germline CDR1 reads LNHDA; CDR2 reads SQIVND (reference sequence).

The table lists this clonotype with a few counts. The chain carries TRBV3-1 and TRBJ1-3, with no clear D. Trimming took 4 bases from V and 0 from J, leaving 10 bases between them. The CDR3 runs 15 residues. From germline, CDR1 is LGHDT and CDR2 YNNKEL (reference sequence). CDR3 sequence (DNA): TGTGCCAGCAGCCCGATTTTACTCTCTGGAAACACCATATATTTT. Protein: CASSPILLSGNTIYF.

J is TRBJ2-2 and V is TRBV7-3, with D unclear. The germline V gene has CDR1 SGHTA and CDR2 FQGTGA. The CDR3 runs to 12 residues. Deletions cut 10 bases from V and 7 bases from J, with 13 bases between. CDR3 in amino acids: CATKEANGELFF. The CDR3 region has the DNA TGTGCCACCAAAGAGGCAAACGGGGAGCTGTTTTTT.

This clonotype was seen only a few times. The chain carries TRBV7-6 and TRBJ2-1; D is tentatively TRBD1 or TRBD2 (5 bases each). V lost 7 bases, J lost 6 bases, and 19 bases lay in between. CDR3 length: 15 residues. Germline-derived CDR1 and CDR2 are SGHVS and FNYEAQ. The CDR3 loop is CASNPRDQGPNEQFF. DNA for the CDR3: TGTGCCAGCAACCCGAGGGACCAGGGACCCAATGAGCAGTTCTTC.

The V and J genes are TRBV20-1 and TRBJ2-7; D is unresolved. Germline-derived CDR1 and CDR2 are DFQATT and SNEGSKA (reference sequence). V lost 0 bases to trimming and J lost 3 bases, with 12 bases between them. CDR3 length equals 14 residues. The CDR3: CSARDVGLHYEQYF. The CDR3 DNA reads TGCAGTGCTAGAGATGTCGGTTTACACTACGAGCAGTACTTC.

This clonotype has ten or more counts. The rearrangement uses TRBV2 and TRBJ2-5, with D hard to call. Germline V CDR1 and CDR2: SNHLY, FYNNEI. This CDR3 is built from 13 residues. V was clipped by 4 bases and J by 0 bases, with 6 bases between them. This CDR3 reads CASSGTNQETQYF. The DNA of the CDR3 is TGTGCCAGCAGTGGAACAAACCAAGAGACCCAGTACTTC.

The V and J genes are TRBV6-1 and TRBJ1-5; 8 nucleotides line up with TRBD1. The V gene's germline CDR1 is MNHNS and CDR2 SASEGT. The trim removed 3 bases at V and 6 bases at J, leaving 10 bases unmatched. The CDR3 contains 16 residues. CDR3 protein: CASSESWQGAGQPQHF. CDR3 sequence (DNA): TGTGCCAGCAGTGAGAGTTGGCAGGGGGCTGGTCAGCCCCAGCATTTT.

This clonotype was seen once. The chain carries TRBV20-1 and TRBJ1-5; D gene unclear. The CDR3 is made up of 16 amino acids. Germline assignment: CDR1 DFQATT and CDR2 SNEGSKA (reference sequence). Trimming pared 4 bases from V and 0 bases from J, leaving 16 bases between. CDR3 amino acids: CSATKQWGYSNQPQHF. DNA for the CDR3: TGCAGTGCTACGAAACAGTGGGGATATAGCAATCAGCCCCAGCATTTT.

The chain is built from TRBV4-2 and TRBJ2-7, with 7 positions matching TRBD1. Germline assignment: CDR1 LGHNA and CDR2 YNFKEQ. The CDR3 covers 16 residues. Losses at the gene ends were 1 base for V and 2 bases for J; bases not matched to a gene: 8. The DNA of the CDR3 is TGTGCCAGCAGCCAAGTTGGGACAGACCAGACCTACGAGCAGTACTTC. Protein sequence: CASSQVGTDQTYEQYF.

The V call is TRBV6-1, the J call TRBJ1-6; D might be TRBD1 (6 bases). V lost 7 bases to trimming and J lost 6 bases, with 10 bases between them. There are 13 residues in the CDR3. Germline V gene lookup returns CDR1 MNHNS and CDR2 SASEGT. CDR3 in DNA: TGTGCCAGCACAGGGGATGGTAATTCACCCCTCCACTTT. Protein: CASTGDGNSPLHF.

This clonotype was seen a handful of times. The gene calls are TRBV2 and TRBJ2-5; 11 nucleotides match TRBD2. V was clipped by 6 bases and J by 0 bases; unmatched bases: 0. Germline CDR1 reads SNHLY; CDR2 reads FYNNEI. The length of the CDR3 is 14 residues. This CDR3 is CASRGLADQETQYF. CDR3 bases: TGTGCCAGCAGGGGACTAGCGGACCAAGAGACCCAGTACTTC. Filled out from reference TRBV2 and TRBJ2-5, the complete variable domain reads EPEVTQTPSHQVTQMGQEVILRCVPISNHLYFYWYRQILGQKVEFLVSFYNNEISEKSEIFDDQFSVERPDGSNFTLKIRSTKLEDSAMYFCASRGLADQETQYFGPGTRLLVL.

The rearrangement uses TRBV29-1 and TRBJ2-3; D is perhaps TRBD1 (6 bases). Per germline, CDR1 SQVTM and CDR2 ANQGSEA. This CDR3 comprises 14 residues. V shed 3 bases and J shed 2 bases, with 12 bases lying between them. The CDR3 DNA reads TGCAGCGTTGAGTTTGGGACACTCACAGATACGCAGTATTTT. It codes for CSVEFGTLTDTQYF.

CDR3 region: CSARPGQGLGETQYF. Here the CDR3 DNA reads TGCAGTGCTAGACCCGGACAGGGTCTAGGAGAGACCCAGTACTTC. The chain recombines TRBV20-1 with TRBJ2-5; 8 bases match TRBD1. Trimming removed 2 bases from V and 4 bases from J; junction bases left unmatched: 9. Per the germline V gene, CDR1 is DFQATT and CDR2 is SNEGSKA (reference sequence). The length of the CDR3 is 15 residues.

In this sample, this clonotype turned up many times. V is TRBV7-2 and J is TRBJ1-6, with 8 bases aligning to TRBD1. Germline trimming cut 5 bases from V and 10 bases from J; bases unmatched to any gene: 7. Germline CDR1 reads SGHTA; CDR2 reads FQGNSA. This CDR3 comprises 14 residues. CDR3 DNA: TGTGCCAGCAGCGCGGGACAGGCGGGATCACCCCTCCACTTT. Amino acid sequence: CASSAGQAGSPLHF.

This clonotype appeared many times. The J gene is TRBJ2-1, the V gene TRBV29-1; 12 positions agree with TRBD2. The germline CDR1 and CDR2 sequences are SQVTM and ANQGSEA. This CDR3 region has 15 residues. Trimming took 5 bases from V and 6 from J; bases not matched to a gene: 8. CDR3 residues: CSVRTSGDPSNEQFF. The CDR3 DNA sequence: TGCAGCGTTCGGACTAGCGGGGACCCGTCCAATGAGCAGTTCTTC.

The rearrangement links TRBV27 to TRBJ1-4; D perhaps matches TRBD1 (6 bases). The CDR3 is 14 residues long. Germline V lookup: CDR1 MNHEY, CDR2 SMNVEV (reference sequence). Trimming cost V 6 bases and J 8 bases, with 16 bases left between them. CDR3 bases: TGTGCCAGCAGCCCGGGGGCGTATGGGGAAAAACTGTTTTTT. This gives the protein CASSPGAYGEKLFF.

In its sample, this clonotype was seen a few times. The gene calls are TRBV27 and TRBJ1-1; D gene unclear. The CDR3 is made up of 15 amino acids. Germline CDR1 reads MNHEY; CDR2 reads SMNVEV (reference sequence). Trimming cost V 3 bases and J 5 bases, with 16 bases left between them. CDR3 nucleotides: TGTGCCAGCAGTTTTACCGCCAGAGTTGTAACTGAAGCTTTCTTT. It encodes CASSFTARVVTEAFF.

This clonotype was recorded at least ten times. CDR3 amino acids: CASSSRQGTHEQYF. CDR3 bases: TGTGCCAGCAGCTCCCGACAGGGCACCCACGAGCAGTACTTC. This chain connects TRBV7-8 to TRBJ2-7, with 7 bases fitting TRBD1. The length of the CDR3 is 14 residues. The junction had 8 bases not matched to a gene; V was cut back by 4 bases and J by 5 bases. Germline CDR1 SGHVS, CDR2 FQNEAQ.

V is TRBV27 and J is TRBJ2-7; weak D call: TRBD1 (5 bases). With 7 bases removed from V and 0 bases from J, the gap between germline ends came to 19 bases. CDR1 is MNHEY and CDR2 is SMNVEV in the germline V gene (reference sequence). The CDR3 is 16 amino acids. CDR3 protein: CASTKKRAGNSYEQYF. DNA for the CDR3: TGTGCCAGCACCAAAAAAAGGGCAGGGAACTCCTACGAGCAGTACTTC.

This clonotype was counted at least ten times. The chain carries TRBV27 and TRBJ2-5; the D gene could be TRBD1 or TRBD2 (7 bases each). The germline V gene encodes CDR1 MNHEY and CDR2 SMNVEV (reference sequence). Trimming removed 2 bases from V and 5 bases from J, with 18 bases in between. This CDR3 has 16 amino acids. CDR3 residues: CASSLVPAGGGETQYF. CDR3 sequence (DNA): TGTGCCAGCAGTTTAGTCCCGGCAGGGGGAGGGGAGACCCAGTACTTC.

This sequence joins TRBV14 and TRBJ2-5; D is ambiguous. There are 15 residues in the CDR3. V lost 4 bases, J lost 4 bases, and 16 bases lay in between. From germline, CDR1 is SGHDN and CDR2 FVKESK. CDR3 nucleotides: TGTGCCAGCAGCCCGTCTCGGGCCCGGGCAGAGACCCAGTACTTC. Its translation: CASSPSRARAETQYF.